A single sample is the source of the 4 T cell receptor beta chains below, sequenced in a study of T cell changes during pregnancy in multiple sclerosis. Method: immunoSEQ multiplex PCR; TCRdb's copy keeps in-frame clones and lacks some. The data contain about 17,000 clones, approximately 91% of them singletons. The sequencing used CD8+ T cells from peripheral blood mononuclear cells, collected after pregnancy. The receptor source for this set is a female donor in good health, enrolled as a control in a pregnancy study.

This chain joins TRBV5-5 and TRBJ1-1; 9 bases agree with TRBD1. V shed 2 bases and J 4 bases; nucleotides not matched to a gene: 3. The CDR3 has 14 amino acids. Germline CDR1 reads SGHKS; CDR2 reads YYEKEE (reference sequence). CDR3 sequence (DNA): TGTGCCAGCAGCTTCCGGGACAGGGTCACTGAAGCTTTCTTT. Translation gives CASSFRDRVTEAFF.

The V gene is TRBV27, the J gene TRBJ2-2; 9 bases fit TRBD2. Germline V lookup: CDR1 MNHEY, CDR2 SMNVEV (reference sequence). The CDR3 has 16 amino acids. After removal of 4 bases from V and 7 bases from J, the junction contained 10 bases not matched to a gene. In DNA form, the CDR3 reads TGTGCCAGCAGTTCCGGACTAGCGAGAGCTAACGGGGAGCTGTTTTTT. Residues: CASSSGLARANGELFF.

In this sample, this clone turned up a few times. V usage is TRBV19 and J usage is TRBJ1-1; D unclear. Trimming removed 10 bases at V and 5 bases at J, with 11 bases between. Germline V gene sequence: CDR1 LNHDA, CDR2 SQIVND (reference sequence). The CDR3 has 11 residues. The CDR3 DNA reads as TGTGCCACGTGTGGGCCAACTGAAGCTTTCTTT. Protein: CATCGPTEAFF.

V usage is TRBV7-9 and J usage is TRBJ1-1; D unresolved. Between the trimmed V and J ends, which lost 3 bases and 12 bases, there was a span of 8 bases. This CDR3 contains 10 residues. Germline V gene sequence: CDR1 SEHNR, CDR2 FQNEAQ (reference sequence). In DNA, the CDR3 is TGTGCCAGCAGCTTGGGCCCCCCTTTCTTT. This codes for CASSLGPPFF.